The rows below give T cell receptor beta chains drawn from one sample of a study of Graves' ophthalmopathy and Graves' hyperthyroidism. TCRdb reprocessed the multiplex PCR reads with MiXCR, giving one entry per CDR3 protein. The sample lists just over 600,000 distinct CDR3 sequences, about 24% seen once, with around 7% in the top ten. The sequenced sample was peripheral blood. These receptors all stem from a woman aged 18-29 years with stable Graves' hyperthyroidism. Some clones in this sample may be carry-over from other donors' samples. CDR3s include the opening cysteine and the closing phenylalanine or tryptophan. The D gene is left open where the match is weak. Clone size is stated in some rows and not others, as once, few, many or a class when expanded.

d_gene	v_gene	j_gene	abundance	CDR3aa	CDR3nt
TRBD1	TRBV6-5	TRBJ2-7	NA	CASSYSRDRGYYEQYF	TGTGCCAGCAGTTACTCCCGGGACAGGGGGTACTACGAGCAGTACTTC
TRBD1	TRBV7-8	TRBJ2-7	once	CASSPRTGDPYEQYF	TGTGCCAGCAGCCCGCGGACAGGGGATCCCTACGAGCAGTACTTC
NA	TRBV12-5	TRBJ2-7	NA	CASGTDNYEQYF	TGTGCTAGTGGTACGGACAACTACGAGCAGTACTTC
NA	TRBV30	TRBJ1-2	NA	CAWSVKRGDGYTF	TGTGCCTGGAGTGTAAAGAGAGGAGATGGCTACACCTTC
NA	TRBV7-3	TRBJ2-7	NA	CASSLNAVGGPPNYEQYF	TGTGCCAGCAGCTTAAACGCCGTGGGGGGCCCACCCAACTACGAGCAGTACTTC
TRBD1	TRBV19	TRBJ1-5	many	CASRPQGQGQPQHF	TGTGCCAGTAGGCCACAGGGGCAGGGTCAGCCCCAGCATTTT
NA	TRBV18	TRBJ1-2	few	CASSPEIGPGYTF	TGTGCCAGCTCACCAGAAATCGGCCCGGGCTACACCTTC
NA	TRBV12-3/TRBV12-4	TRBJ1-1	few	CASSSRASAEAFF	TGTGCCAGCAGTTCGAGGGCGTCCGCTGAAGCTTTCTTT
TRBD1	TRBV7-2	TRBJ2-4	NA	CASSSPGQGYRYF	TGTGCCAGCAGCTCGCCGGGACAGGGATATCGGTACTTC
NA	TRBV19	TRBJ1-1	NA	CASTTPGTEAFF	TGTGCCAGTACCACGCCGGGGACTGAAGCTTTCTTT
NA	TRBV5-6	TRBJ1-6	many	CASSLRTTYTTNSPLHF	TGTGCCAGCAGCTTGCGGACAACCTATACCACGAATTCACCCCTCCACTTT